This T cell receptor beta chain was identified in a study of blood T cell repertoires in COVID-19 (TCRdb year 2020). In terms of the full investigation: Collaborator samples came from the United States, Italy and Spain and covered acute and convalescent phases of COVID-19. HLA class I and class II types, where available, came from metadata supplied by the sample provider rather than from assay-based typing. The repertoires were released in a freely available public database intended as a resource for research on the immune response to SARS-CoV-2. The material from the prospective study consisted of cDNA or gDNA derived from T cells, B-cell-depleted T cells, or PBMCs. A de-identified subject ID, COVID-19 status, age in years and sex were almost always included in the sample metadata. Samples were obtained from the ongoing ImmuneRACE study (first 160 participants) and from about 1,300 subjects provided by 6 global collaborators. The dataset comprised deeply sampled blood TCRbeta repertoires from subjects exposed to, actively infected with, or recovered from COVID-19.

One collaborating source in Seattle enrolled patients while the patients were actively infected and followed the patients over time throughout the course of disease. Collaborating institutions collected whole blood in K2EDTA tubes following their own protocols. For TCRbeta analysis, collaborators shipped samples as frozen whole blood, isolated PBMCs, or DNA extracted from either of those sample types. This clone came up once. Its antigen specificity is not known. Per-base qualities were not stored, and no clone one base away is much larger. Study-wide findings and limitations: The amount of clinical and demographic metadata varied by source and participant and was provided uncurated.

TCRbeta CDR3 regions were amplified from genomic DNA by means of the immunoSEQ Assay, a bias-controlled multiplex PCR. Per the authors' processing: Nucleated cell counts per sample were estimated from amplification of reference gene primers within the assay. To quantify the absolute abundance of each unique TCRbeta CDR3 rearrangement, sequence reads were collapsed and filtered. For each sample, productive Simpson clonality was calculated as the square root of Simpson's diversity index over productive rearrangements. As stored in TCRdb, this immuneACCESS dataset retains in-frame rearrangements with V and J assigned. A fraction of the clones does not appear; measured against another copy, unresolved V genes explain less than half of the discrepancy, and the remainder lacks a known reason. V, J and clone size reflect that table, while D and trimming were determined from the DNA. The sample table holds around 190,000 clones, of which about 80% were seen once. The ten largest account for roughly 8% of the sample.

The sample consisted of peripheral blood. The TCR was taken from a woman aged 55-69 years with COVID-19, enrolled during active disease.

This receptor carries the CDR3 CASSPGQGATPQHF. The DNA reads as follows: TGTGCCAGCAGCCCCGGACAGGGGGCTACGCCCCAGCATTTT. This receptor chain uses TRBV13 and TRBJ1-5; 11 bases in the middle match TRBD1. As encoded in the germline V gene (reference sequence), CDR1 is PRHDT while CDR2 is FYEKMQ. Germline trimming: 5 bases from V, 9 bases from J; junction bases outside gene matches: 6. The CDR3 covers 14 residues, taking in both the cysteine and the phenylalanine. The only DNA kept is the CDR3, 42 bases in frame from the first base.